Listed below are T cell receptor beta chains from one sample, sequenced in a study of response to subunit inactivated influenza vaccine. TCRdb re-called the RT-PCR reads through MiXCR, storing one row per CDR3 protein. Counted here are roughly 550,000 distinct CDR3 sequences, under 25% occurring once; the ten biggest clones make up 2.5% to 3%. This sample also belongs to another study, concerning T cells expressing NK-cell markers.

Sequenced material: CD4+ T cells sorted from PBMCs, taken approximately 13 days after vaccination. All receptors come from a man between 45 and 60 years old who received an inactivated influenza vaccine. Each CDR3 is given without its conserved first and last residue. Fields, in order: J gene, V gene, clone size, CDR3 protein. For some rows the clone size is stated as once, few or many, or as a class when expanded; others skip it.

TRBJ2-2 TRBV10-3 . AISEGLAKAGELF
TRBJ1-3 TRBV5-1 many ASSLVQGAGNTIY
TRBJ2-6 TRBV12-3/TRBV12-4 . ASSSGQGSNVLT
TRBJ2-1 TRBV10-3 . AISEQAGGGGEQF
TRBJ1-6 TRBV25-1 . ASTGFLGGLLH
TRBJ1-4 TRBV20-1 . SARDLRLTNLEKLF
TRBJ1-6 TRBV10-3 . AIQGTAYNSPLH
TRBJ1-2 TRBV6-1 . ASSGAYYGYT
TRBJ1-6 TRBV28 once ASTRTGGYNSPLH
TRBJ2-2 TRBV11-2 . ASSQQGTSRNTGELF
TRBJ1-1 TRBV6-2/TRBV6-3 . ARSPSRYTEAF
TRBJ2-5 TRBV18 few ASSPVQETQY
TRBJ2-5 TRBV2 few ASCRQGVRETQY
TRBJ2-5 TRBV10-2 . ASSEPSGGQETQY
TRBJ2-1 TRBV20-1 few SARDLAGGRNEQF
TRBJ1-2 TRBV10-3 few AISGNYGYT
TRBJ2-7 TRBV29-1 few SVAAGTGSYEQY
TRBJ2-3 TRBV5-1 . ASSKPAGRGSGGAGDTQY
TRBJ2-7 TRBV20-1 few SARDVRDSYEQY
TRBJ1-6 TRBV20-1 . SARPARREARNSPLH